Given below is one TCR beta chain in context. The antigen remains undetermined. The CDR3 totals 12 residues. Germline loops: CDR1 DFQATT, CDR2 SNEGSKA (reference sequence). Unmatched junction bases numbered 3, after V lost 5 bases and J lost 4 bases. This sample was taken from a study of post-analysis software for immune sequencing data. Built from TCR beta cDNA, the libraries had unique molecular identifiers in them. The source material, 1 to 10 million T cells, gave rise to 500,000 or so cDNA molecules. TCRdb recomputed calls from the PCR reads with MiXCR, one row per CDR3 protein. Of hundreds of thousands of distinct CDR3 sequences in the sample, roughly 29% were seen once. Broader study findings: The five TRBV segments detected at higher frequency in patients than in controls included TRBV5-6, TRBV5-1 and TRBV20-1. Controls showed significantly higher normalized Chao1 diversity than did multiple sclerosis patients.

Sample: blood. The V gene is TRBV20-1, the J gene TRBJ2-3; TRBD2 matches 7 bases. The sequence was collected from a girl aged 5-17 years with multiple sclerosis. This CDR3 reads CSALTSPDTQYF. CDR3 nucleotides: TGCAGTGCTTTGACTAGCCCAGATACGCAGTATTTT.